A selection of T cell receptor beta chains follows, all from one sample in a study of blood T cell repertoires in COVID-19. Only in-frame clones appear in the TCRdb table, and some are missing; sequencing was by immunoSEQ multiplex PCR. The sample includes 240,000 or so clones, around 89% seen only once; the top ten take just under 9%. The specimen was PBMCs or T cells enriched from blood (not recorded which). These TCRs come from a man between 40 and 49 years old who had recovered from COVID-19. Both conserved end residues are trimmed from each CDR3.

j_gene: TRBJ2-7; v_gene: TRBV19; CDR3aa: ASRSIAGTHYEQY
j_gene: TRBJ1-1; v_gene: TRBV7-9; CDR3aa: ASSLWSEDTEAF
j_gene: TRBJ2-1; v_gene: TRBV28; CDR3aa: ASLDSGTPVLLQF
j_gene: TRBJ2-1; v_gene: TRBV3-1/TRBV3-2; CDR3aa: ASSQGSGGVASEQF
j_gene: TRBJ2-6; v_gene: TRBV11-3; CDR3aa: ASSLGGRGITSGANVLT
j_gene: TRBJ1-4; v_gene: TRBV5-1; CDR3aa: ASSLEGGSNEKLF
j_gene: TRBJ1-1; v_gene: TRBV7-9; CDR3aa: ASRTMTGGIAEAF
j_gene: TRBJ2-7; v_gene: TRBV5-1; CDR3aa: ASSPQTGSYEQY
j_gene: TRBJ1-1; v_gene: TRBV25-1; CDR3aa: ASSGPGVRVNTEAF
j_gene: TRBJ2-1; v_gene: TRBV6-5; CDR3aa: ASRTGLKNEQF
j_gene: TRBJ1-1; v_gene: TRBV29-1; CDR3aa: SVEFPPRGGLNTEAF
j_gene: TRBJ1-4; v_gene: TRBV19; CDR3aa: ASIPRAPGTGREKLF
j_gene: TRBJ2-7; v_gene: TRBV12-3/TRBV12-4; CDR3aa: ASTGESSYEQY
j_gene: TRBJ1-3; v_gene: TRBV7-8; CDR3aa: ASSFVIRGQSKRGNTIY
j_gene: TRBJ1-6; v_gene: TRBV6-5; CDR3aa: ASSLGLNSPLH
j_gene: TRBJ1-5; v_gene: TRBV2; CDR3aa: ASRQTGVGKPQH
j_gene: TRBJ1-6; v_gene: TRBV6-5; CDR3aa: ASSYGGSNSPLH
j_gene: TRBJ1-5; v_gene: TRBV10-2; CDR3aa: ASREGQGRVNQPQH